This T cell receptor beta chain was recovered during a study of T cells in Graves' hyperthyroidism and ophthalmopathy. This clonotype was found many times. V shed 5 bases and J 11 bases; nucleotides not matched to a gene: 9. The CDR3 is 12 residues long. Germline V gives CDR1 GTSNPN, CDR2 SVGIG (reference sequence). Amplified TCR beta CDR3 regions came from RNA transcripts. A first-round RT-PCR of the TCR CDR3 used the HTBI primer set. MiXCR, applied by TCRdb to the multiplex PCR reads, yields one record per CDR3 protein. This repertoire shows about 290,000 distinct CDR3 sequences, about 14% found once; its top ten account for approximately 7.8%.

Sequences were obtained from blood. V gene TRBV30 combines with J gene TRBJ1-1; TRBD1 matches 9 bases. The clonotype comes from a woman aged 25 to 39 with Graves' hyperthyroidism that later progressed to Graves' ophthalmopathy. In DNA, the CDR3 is TGTGCCTGGGACAGGGGGGAGTTTATGGCTTTCTTT. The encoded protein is CAWDRGEFMAFF.